A selection of T cell receptor beta chains follows, all from one sample in a study of CD8+ T cells in alopecia areata. TCRdb's table, derived via immunoSEQ multiplex PCR, lists solely in-frame clones and lacks some. Seen here are hundreds of thousands of clones, 66% observed once, and the top ten hold 1% to 1.5%. Sample: CD4+ T cells sorted from blood, taken around week 44, from a patient treated with tofacitinib. The receptors were sampled from a human donor with alopecia areata. Each CDR3 is given with its conserved first and last residue. The D gene is left open where the match is weak. Clone size appears in some rows only: once, few, many, or a class for an expanded clone.

abundance: NA; d_gene: NA; j_gene: TRBJ2-3; v_gene: TRBV5-6; CDR3nt: TGTGCCAGCAGCTTGGCTGGGGCGGATACGCAGTATTTT; CDR3aa: CASSLAGADTQYF
abundance: NA; d_gene: TRBD2; j_gene: TRBJ2-1; v_gene: TRBV2; CDR3nt: TGTGCCAGCAGGGAATGGACTAGCGGGGCAAATGAGCAGTTCTTC; CDR3aa: CASREWTSGANEQFF
abundance: NA; d_gene: TRBD1; j_gene: TRBJ2-7; v_gene: TRBV7-2; CDR3nt: TGTGCCAGCAGCTTAGGGGTGGGACAGTACTACGAGCAGTACTTC; CDR3aa: CASSLGVGQYYEQYF
abundance: NA; d_gene: NA; j_gene: TRBJ2-1; v_gene: TRBV29-1; CDR3nt: TGCAGCGTTGATCCCAGACAGGCCCCCAACAATGAGCAGTTCTTC; CDR3aa: CSVDPRQAPNNEQFF
abundance: once; d_gene: TRBD1; j_gene: TRBJ1-1; v_gene: TRBV7-9; CDR3nt: TGTGCCAGCAGCTTTCCCGGGACAGTCCGCCCGAACACTGAAGCTTTCTTT; CDR3aa: CASSFPGTVRPNTEAFF
abundance: NA; d_gene: NA; j_gene: TRBJ2-2; v_gene: TRBV7-2; CDR3nt: TGTGCCAGCAGCTTAGTCTTCAGGGCGAACACCGGGGAGCTGTTTTTT; CDR3aa: CASSLVFRANTGELFF
abundance: NA; d_gene: NA; j_gene: TRBJ2-3; v_gene: TRBV9; CDR3nt: TGTGCCAGCAGCGTAGCGGGCCCTCCGGTGACGCAGTATTTT; CDR3aa: CASSVAGPPVTQYF
abundance: few; d_gene: NA; j_gene: TRBJ1-1; v_gene: TRBV7-3; CDR3nt: TGTGCCAGCAGCGAACAGGGGAACACTGAAGCTTTCTTT; CDR3aa: CASSEQGNTEAFF
abundance: few; d_gene: NA; j_gene: TRBJ1-2; v_gene: TRBV7-9; CDR3nt: TGTGCCAGCGCTCGGCAGGACTATGGCTACACCTTC; CDR3aa: CASARQDYGYTF
abundance: NA; d_gene: NA; j_gene: TRBJ1-1; v_gene: TRBV30; CDR3nt: TGTGCCACCCTGCCGGAGGGACCCTCCACTGAAGCTTTCTTT; CDR3aa: CATLPEGPSTEAFF
abundance: NA; d_gene: NA; j_gene: TRBJ1-1; v_gene: TRBV4-3; CDR3nt: TGCGCCAGCAGCCAAGCCCCGACACGGAGCACTGAAGCTTTCTTT; CDR3aa: CASSQAPTRSTEAFF
abundance: few; d_gene: NA; j_gene: TRBJ2-2; v_gene: TRBV29-1; CDR3nt: TGCAGCGTCCGACTAGGTCTGGAGACCGGGGAGCTGTTTTTT; CDR3aa: CSVRLGLETGELFF
abundance: NA; d_gene: NA; j_gene: TRBJ1-1; v_gene: TRBV30; CDR3nt: TGTGCCTGGAGAAACTCCCGGAACACTGAAGCTTTCTTT; CDR3aa: CAWRNSRNTEAFF
abundance: NA; d_gene: NA; j_gene: TRBJ1-6; v_gene: TRBV5-1; CDR3nt: TGCGCCAGCAGCCCGGACCGGGACACCTTCGTCATTCGGTCACCCCTCCACTTT; CDR3aa: CASSPDRDTFVIRSPLHF
abundance: NA; d_gene: TRBD2; j_gene: TRBJ2-3; v_gene: TRBV30; CDR3nt: TGTGCCTGGAGTTTAATAGGGACTAGCGGGGGGGTGGATACGCAGTATTTT; CDR3aa: CAWSLIGTSGGVDTQYF
abundance: NA; d_gene: NA; j_gene: TRBJ2-5; v_gene: TRBV4-2; CDR3nt: TGTGCCAGCAGCCAGTTCGGGGTTGAGACCCAGTACTTC; CDR3aa: CASSQFGVETQYF
abundance: NA; d_gene: TRBD1; j_gene: TRBJ2-3; v_gene: TRBV2; CDR3nt: TGTGCCAGCAGTGAAGCAGGGGGCTTAAGCACAGATACGCAGTATTTT; CDR3aa: CASSEAGGLSTDTQYF
abundance: NA; d_gene: NA; j_gene: TRBJ2-5; v_gene: TRBV18; CDR3nt: TGTGCCAGCTCACCCAGGACAGTCCAAGAGACCCAGTACTTC; CDR3aa: CASSPRTVQETQYF
abundance: NA; d_gene: TRBD2; j_gene: TRBJ2-5; v_gene: TRBV7-2; CDR3nt: TGTGCCAGCAGCTTAGTTGGGACTAGCGGGGGTTTAGAGACCCAGTACTTC; CDR3aa: CASSLVGTSGGLETQYF
abundance: NA; d_gene: TRBD2; j_gene: TRBJ2-4; v_gene: TRBV4-3; CDR3nt: TGCGCCAGCAGCCCGACTAGCGGGGGTTCGGGCATTCAGTACTTC; CDR3aa: CASSPTSGGSGIQYF
abundance: NA; d_gene: TRBD1; j_gene: TRBJ2-5; v_gene: TRBV9; CDR3nt: TGTGCCAGCAGCCCCGGGACAGAGCCAGAGACCCAGTACTTC; CDR3aa: CASSPGTEPETQYF
abundance: NA; d_gene: TRBD1; j_gene: TRBJ1-2; v_gene: TRBV28; CDR3nt: TGTGCCAGCAGCGGGAGTTCCGGGACAGAATATGGCTACACCTTC; CDR3aa: CASSGSSGTEYGYTF
abundance: NA; d_gene: NA; j_gene: TRBJ1-5; v_gene: TRBV19; CDR3nt: TGTGCCAGTAGTATATCTGAGCCCCAGCCCCAGCATTTT; CDR3aa: CASSISEPQPQHF
abundance: many; d_gene: NA; j_gene: TRBJ2-4; v_gene: TRBV4-3; CDR3nt: TGCGCCAGCAGCCTGGCTCTGGACCGGGGGGCCAAAAACATTCAGTACTTC; CDR3aa: CASSLALDRGAKNIQYF
abundance: NA; d_gene: TRBD1; j_gene: TRBJ2-5; v_gene: TRBV5-4; CDR3nt: TGTGCCAGCAGCAGACAGGGGTTACACCAAGAGACCCAGTACTTC; CDR3aa: CASSRQGLHQETQYF
abundance: NA; d_gene: TRBD1; j_gene: TRBJ1-2; v_gene: TRBV7-9; CDR3nt: TGTGCCACCCCGGGACAGGGAGGAGGCTATGGCTACACCTTC; CDR3aa: CATPGQGGGYGYTF
abundance: NA; d_gene: TRBD1; j_gene: TRBJ1-2; v_gene: TRBV29-1; CDR3nt: TGCAGCGTTCAAGGGACAGCCTATGGCTACACCTTC; CDR3aa: CSVQGTAYGYTF
abundance: NA; d_gene: NA; j_gene: TRBJ2-4; v_gene: TRBV11-3; CDR3nt: TGTGCCAGCAGCTCGACTCCCCCGGGGGGACAGAAACAAAACATTCAGTACTTC; CDR3aa: CASSSTPPGGQKQNIQYF
abundance: NA; d_gene: TRBD2; j_gene: TRBJ2-1; v_gene: TRBV5-1; CDR3nt: TGCGCCAGCAGCTTGGACTCGACTAGCGGGGGCGATGAGCAGTTCTTC; CDR3aa: CASSLDSTSGGDEQFF
abundance: few; d_gene: TRBD2; j_gene: TRBJ2-3; v_gene: TRBV5-6; CDR3nt: TGTGCCAGCAGTTATTCTCCCGCGGGGGGGGGAAATACGCAGTATTTT; CDR3aa: CASSYSPAGGGNTQYF
abundance: NA; d_gene: TRBD2; j_gene: TRBJ2-1; v_gene: TRBV29-1; CDR3nt: TGCAGCGGGGTACTAGCGGGGGCCTACAATGAGCAGTTCTTC; CDR3aa: CSGVLAGAYNEQFF
abundance: NA; d_gene: NA; j_gene: TRBJ1-3; v_gene: TRBV5-1; CDR3nt: TGCGCCAGCAGCTTGGAACAGACTTCTGGAAACACCATATATTTT; CDR3aa: CASSLEQTSGNTIYF
abundance: NA; d_gene: NA; j_gene: TRBJ2-3; v_gene: TRBV13; CDR3nt: TGTGCCAGCAGCTTTTTCGGTCGGGATACGCAGTATTTT; CDR3aa: CASSFFGRDTQYF
abundance: NA; d_gene: TRBD2; j_gene: TRBJ2-1; v_gene: TRBV9; CDR3nt: TGTGCCAGCAGCCGGGGGACTATCAATGAGCAGTTCTTC; CDR3aa: CASSRGTINEQFF
abundance: few; d_gene: NA; j_gene: TRBJ2-5; v_gene: TRBV11-2; CDR3nt: TGTGCCAGCAGCTTAGAAGGGGGGCCAGAGACCCAGTACTTC; CDR3aa: CASSLEGGPETQYF
abundance: NA; d_gene: TRBD1; j_gene: TRBJ1-5; v_gene: TRBV30; CDR3nt: TGTGCCTGGAGTCTGGGACAGGGGCCTCAGCCCCAGCATTTT; CDR3aa: CAWSLGQGPQPQHF
abundance: NA; d_gene: NA; j_gene: TRBJ2-5; v_gene: TRBV14; CDR3nt: TGTGCCAGCAGCCACCGGGGGGGACAGGGTGCGGAAGAGCAGTACTTC; CDR3aa: CASSHRGGQGAEEQYF
abundance: NA; d_gene: NA; j_gene: TRBJ1-2; v_gene: TRBV6-6; CDR3nt: TGTGCCAGCAGTACCAGGGAAAACTATGGCTACACCTTC; CDR3aa: CASSTRENYGYTF
abundance: NA; d_gene: NA; j_gene: TRBJ2-4; v_gene: TRBV29-1; CDR3nt: TGCAGCGTTACAGTAGCCAAAAACATTCAGTACTTC; CDR3aa: CSVTVAKNIQYF
abundance: NA; d_gene: NA; j_gene: TRBJ1-1; v_gene: TRBV29-1; CDR3nt: TGCAGCGTTGAAGGCCGGAATGTGAACACTGAAGCTTTCTTT; CDR3aa: CSVEGRNVNTEAFF
abundance: NA; d_gene: NA; j_gene: TRBJ1-2; v_gene: TRBV7-2; CDR3nt: TGTGCCAGCAGCCATGACGGGGCAGTAGGAGGCTACACCTTC; CDR3aa: CASSHDGAVGGYTF
abundance: NA; d_gene: NA; j_gene: TRBJ2-4; v_gene: TRBV7-3; CDR3nt: TGTGCCAGCAGCTTGGTAGAGTTTCAGTACTTC; CDR3aa: CASSLVEFQYF
abundance: NA; d_gene: NA; j_gene: TRBJ1-2; v_gene: TRBV5-4; CDR3nt: TGTGCCAGCAGCTTGGAGGCCAGCTCTAACTATGGCTACACCTTC; CDR3aa: CASSLEASSNYGYTF
abundance: few; d_gene: NA; j_gene: TRBJ1-5; v_gene: TRBV9; CDR3nt: TGTGCCAGCAGCGGGGGTGAGGAAGCCCTTTCCAATCAGCCCCAGCATTTT; CDR3aa: CASSGGEEALSNQPQHF
abundance: once; d_gene: TRBD2; j_gene: TRBJ2-3; v_gene: TRBV7-9; CDR3nt: TGTGCCAGCAGCTTCCCGACTAGCGGGGGCACAGATACGCAGTATTTT; CDR3aa: CASSFPTSGGTDTQYF
abundance: NA; d_gene: NA; j_gene: TRBJ2-1; v_gene: TRBV7-3; CDR3nt: TGTGCCAGCAGCCCCGGGACCTTGGGGCAGAATGAGCAGTTCTTC; CDR3aa: CASSPGTLGQNEQFF
abundance: NA; d_gene: NA; j_gene: TRBJ2-1; v_gene: TRBV18; CDR3nt: TGTGCCAGCTCTCGACCGGTTATGAGCTCCTACAATGAGCAGTTCTTC; CDR3aa: CASSRPVMSSYNEQFF
abundance: NA; d_gene: TRBD1; j_gene: TRBJ1-1; v_gene: TRBV25-1; CDR3nt: TGTGCCAGCAGTGGGGACAGGGTGGACACTGAAGCTTTCTTT; CDR3aa: CASSGDRVDTEAFF
abundance: NA; d_gene: NA; j_gene: TRBJ2-7; v_gene: TRBV5-1; CDR3nt: TGCGCCAGCAGCTTGGACATCTCGACTAGGGCCGACGAGCAGTACTTC; CDR3aa: CASSLDISTRADEQYF
abundance: NA; d_gene: NA; j_gene: TRBJ2-1; v_gene: TRBV30; CDR3nt: TGTGCCTGGAGCGGTAGGAGGAACACTATGCGAAACAATGAGCAGTTCTTC; CDR3aa: CAWSGRRNTMRNNEQFF